There are many counts of the clone carrying this T cell receptor (beta chain). Antigen unknown. Germline and junction disagree at one end, which may indicate a read error. The authors built bulk TCR libraries by previously described methods with listed TCR primers. TCRdb analysed the PCR reads with MiXCR anew, one entry per CDR3 protein. The sample carries more than 450,000 distinct CDR3 sequences, 20% to 25% recorded once. The data stem from a study of molecular identifiers for immune sequencing clone quantification. Study details: RNA from around 20,000 or 100,000 naive CD8 cells was split five ways in replicates, with four sequenced. Study-wide results and limits: Clones exceeding 20 RNA copies carried over 97% of effector molecules but under 1% of naive-cell molecules.

Sorting captured naive CD8 T cells as CD8+CD4-CCR7+CD45RA+. The CDR3 length is 13 residues. Germline values: CDR1 MGHRA, CDR2 YSYEKL. The receptor comes from a human donor in good health. Some libraries in this study had Jurkat cell RNA spiked in. This chain joins TRBV4-1 and TRBJ1-5; D gene uncertain. Sample: naive CD8+ T cells from blood, with Jurkat cell RNA spiked in. Subset specified: FACS-sorted CD8+CD4-CCR7+CD45RA+ naive T cells. The CDR3 reads CASSQDANQPQHF. The CDR3 nucleotides read TGTGCCAGCAGCCAAGACGCGAATCAGCCCCAGCATTTT.